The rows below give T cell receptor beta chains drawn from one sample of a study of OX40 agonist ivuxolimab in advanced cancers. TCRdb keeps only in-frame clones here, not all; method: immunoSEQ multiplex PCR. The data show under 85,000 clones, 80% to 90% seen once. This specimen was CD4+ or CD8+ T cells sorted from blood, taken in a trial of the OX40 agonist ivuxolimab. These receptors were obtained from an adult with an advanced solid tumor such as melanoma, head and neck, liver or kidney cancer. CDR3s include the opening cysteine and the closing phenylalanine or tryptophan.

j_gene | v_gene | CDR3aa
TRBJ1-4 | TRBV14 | CASSPGTGNEKLFF
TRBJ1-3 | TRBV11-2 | CASSLVGDGNTIYF
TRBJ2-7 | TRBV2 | CASRLSESSYEQYF
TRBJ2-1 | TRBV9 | CASSPTGGASSYNEQFF
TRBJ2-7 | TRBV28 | CASSLGTQAGEQYF
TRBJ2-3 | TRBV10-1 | CASSESKGASTDTQYF
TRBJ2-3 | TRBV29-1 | CSVVGRAFKTDTQYF
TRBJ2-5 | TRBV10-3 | CAISAGTGETQYF
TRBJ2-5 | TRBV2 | CASSVWTSDTQYF
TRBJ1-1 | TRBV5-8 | CASSSGTQGEAFF
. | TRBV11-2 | CASSAGTGVYEQYF
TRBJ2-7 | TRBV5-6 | CASSLVASSYEQYF
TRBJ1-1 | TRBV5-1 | CASSFGQKREAFF
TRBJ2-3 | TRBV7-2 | CASSSGGTDTQYF
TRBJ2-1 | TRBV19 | CASSIGGRAERNEQFF
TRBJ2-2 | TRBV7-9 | CASSLKPLSSPTGELFF